This passage covers 13 T cell receptor beta chains from one sample sequenced in a study of T cell responses to AZD1222 COVID-19 vaccine. The protocol was immunoSEQ multiplex PCR, while the TCRdb copy is restricted to in-frame clones and leaves out a portion. The table shows about 120,000 clones, with 70% to 90% occurring only once. This specimen consisted of peripheral blood, obtained on day 0 of AZD1222 vaccination. Every receptor here comes from an adult in good health.

This chain connects TRBV24-1 to TRBJ2-1; TRBD2 matches at 7 bases. There are 13 residues in the CDR3. Unmatched junction bases numbered 8, after V lost 9 bases and J lost 7 bases. Germline assignment: CDR1 KGHDR and CDR2 SFDVKD. The DNA of the CDR3 is TGTGCCACCGGGGGACTACCCGGGAATGAGCAGTTCTTC. Translated, it gives CATGGLPGNEQFF.

The genes are TRBV7-9 and TRBJ1-2; D remains unclear. The length of the CDR3 is 14 residues. The V end was cut by 5 bases, the J end by 4 bases, with 14 bases between. Germline V gene lookup returns CDR1 SEHNR and CDR2 FQNEAQ (reference sequence). CDR3: CASSAGGGSYGYTF. CDR3 nucleotide sequence: TGTGCCAGCAGCGCAGGCGGTGGCAGCTATGGCTACACCTTC.

The genes are TRBV19 and TRBJ1-2, with D unclear. V dropped 4 bases and J dropped 8 bases, with 11 bases sitting between them. This CDR3 contains 12 residues. Germline assignment: CDR1 LNHDA and CDR2 SQIVND (reference sequence). In DNA, the CDR3 is TGTGCCAGTAGTACTGGCTTGGAGGGCTACACCTTC. This encodes CASSTGLEGYTF. Full variable domain (rest looked up from reference TRBV19 and TRBJ1-2): DGGITQSPKYLFRKEGQNVTLSCEQNLNHDAMYWYRQDPGQGLRLIYYSQIVNDFQKGDIAEGYSVSREKKESFPLTVTSAQKNPTAFYLCASSTGLEGYTFGSGTRLTVV.

The DNA for the CDR3 is TGTGCCAGCAGTCTAATGACAAGCACTGAAGCTTTCTTT. Encoded protein: CASSLMTSTEAFF. The chain links TRBV27 to TRBJ1-1; D remains ambiguous. The length of the CDR3 is 13 residues. V lost 5 bases, J lost 4 bases, and 11 bases lay in between. The germline V gene has CDR1 MNHEY and CDR2 SMNVEV (reference sequence).

The CDR3 is CASSPQGTQLSGNTIYF. The CDR3 nucleotides are TGTGCCAGCAGTCCACAGGGTACCCAGCTCTCTGGAAACACCATATATTTT. V is TRBV2 and J is TRBJ1-3; D might be TRBD1 (6 bases). CDR1 SNHLY and CDR2 FYNNEI come from the germline V gene. The CDR3 sequence is 17 residues long. The germline V and J ends were trimmed by 5 bases and 0 bases, with 17 bases remaining between them.

The chain's CDR3 is CASSLGGQGVYEQYF. The CDR3 DNA follows: TGTGCCAGCAGCTTAGGGGGACAGGGGGTCTACGAGCAGTACTTC. The genes are TRBV7-6 and TRBJ2-7; 11 bases match TRBD1. The V gene end was trimmed by 1 base and the J gene end by 3 bases; junction bases not matched to a gene: 2. The CDR3 runs to 15 residues. Germline CDR1 SGHVS, CDR2 FNYEAQ.

The V gene is TRBV28, the J gene TRBJ1-5; D remains unclear. Per germline, CDR1 MDHEN and CDR2 SYDVKM. This CDR3 comprises 15 residues. The ends were cut back, 3 bases at V and 3 bases at J, with 12 bases in the middle. The CDR3 protein is CASSFRTPDNQPQHF. The CDR3, as DNA: TGTGCCAGCAGTTTCCGGACGCCTGACAATCAGCCCCAGCATTTT.

This clone was seen once. CDR3 DNA: TGTGCCAGTAGTATGGGTACGGGACAGACCCTCTACGAGCAGTACTTC. This sequence encodes CASSMGTGQTLYEQYF. The J gene is TRBJ2-7, the V gene TRBV19, with 7 bases that match TRBD1. The CDR3 extends over 16 amino acids. The V gene end was trimmed by 3 bases and the J gene end by 3 bases; junction bases not matched to a gene: 11. Germline V gives CDR1 LNHDA, CDR2 SQIVND (reference sequence).

This rearrangement joins TRBV12-3 or TRBV12-4 to TRBJ1-2; 8 bases map to TRBD1. V trimming: 5 bases; J trimming: 3 bases; junction bases outside the gene matches: 2. The CDR3 runs 13 residues. The CDR3 DNA follows: TGTGCCAGCAGTGGACAGGGCTACTATGGCTACACCTTC. This encodes CASSGQGYYGYTF.

The chain is built from TRBV6-4 and TRBJ2-2; possible D gene TRBD2, 6 bases. The CDR3 has 16 amino acids. CDR1 and CDR2 (germline): MRHNA, SNTAGT. V gave up 2 bases and J gave up 2 bases, with 12 bases separating them. In nucleotides, the CDR3 is TGTGCCAGCAGTGACACCGGGGAGGCCAACACCGGGGAGCTGTTTTTT. As protein: CASSDTGEANTGELFF.

The V and J genes are TRBV2 and TRBJ1-5; D ambiguous. V was pared by 4 bases and J by 1 base, with 17 bases between. Germline V CDR1 and CDR2: SNHLY, FYNNEI. The CDR3 length is 17 residues. In nucleotides, the CDR3 is TGTGCCAGCAGTGCGAGAGTCGGGCCGGGGAGCAATCAGCCCCAGCATTTT. Translation gives CASSARVGPGSNQPQHF.

Only one count was recorded for this clone. Written as DNA, the CDR3 is TGTGCCAGCAGTTTGTACAGGGGGGTTGGCTACACCTTC. Its translation: CASSLYRGVGYTF. The chain employs TRBV27 and TRBJ1-2, with 8 nucleotides matching TRBD1. V trimming: 3 bases; J trimming: 7 bases; junction bases outside the gene matches: 4. Germline CDR1 is MNHEY and CDR2 is SMNVEV (reference sequence). This CDR3 is built from 13 residues.

This chain joins TRBV28 and TRBJ1-1; 10 bases line up with TRBD1. V dropped 6 bases and J dropped 4; count of bases not matched to a gene: 20. The germline gives CDR1 MDHEN, CDR2 SYDVKM. The CDR3 sequence is 19 residues long. CDR3 coding DNA: TGTGCCAGCAGGGAACGGACGGGACAGGGGAGTTATTTTGGCACTGAAGCTTTCTTT. It yields the protein CASRERTGQGSYFGTEAFF.